This T cell receptor beta chain was captured by sequencing in a study of shared clonotypes between healthy human individuals. Germline CDR1 reads WSHSY; CDR2 reads SAAADI. V shed 6 bases and J 0 bases; nucleotides not matched to a gene: 9. The CDR3 spans 16 residues. Both subsets, CD45RA+ naive and CD45RA-negative memory, were split from the CD4+ cells. Only in-frame clones appear in the TCRdb table, and some are missing; sequencing was by immunoSEQ multiplex PCR. The table has under 2,500,000 clones, around 95% seen once; the top ten hold about 0.13%. The clonotype comes from a man between 18 and 35 years old in good health. What was sequenced was naive CD4+ T cells sorted from blood. Subset in this sample: CD45RA+ positively selected. The J gene is TRBJ2-5, the V gene TRBV10-2, with 8 bases identical to TRBD2. In DNA, the CDR3 is TGCGCCAGCAGATCCGGGACTAGAGCTAACCAAGAGACCCAGTACTTC. Amino acid sequence: CASRSGTRANQETQYF.